A selection of T cell receptor beta chains follows, all from one sample in a study of T cells in tumors after PD-1 blockade. Method: immunoSEQ multiplex PCR; TCRdb's copy keeps in-frame clones and lacks some. The sample has about 25,000 clones; around four fifths are singletons. Source: PBMCs, taken after anti-PD-1 treatment. The source of these receptors is a human donor with basal cell carcinoma. CDR3s include the opening cysteine and the closing phenylalanine or tryptophan. The D gene is left open where the match is weak.

CDR3	J	D	V
CASSSPGQGKRTQYF	TRBJ2-5	TRBD1	TRBV6-5
CASSTYDREDGYTF	TRBJ1-2	TRBD1	TRBV19
CASVDRGRTTEAFF	TRBJ1-1	TRBD1	TRBV6-5
CASSIDGVHTEAFF	TRBJ1-1	NA	TRBV7-3
CASSDDPSQGGNQPQHF	TRBJ1-5	NA	TRBV9
CATLLSGFQPQHF	TRBJ1-5	NA	TRBV6-6
CASSWEGAVGYTF	TRBJ1-2	NA	TRBV5-4
CASSLDQGFSGELFF	TRBJ2-2	NA	TRBV5-1
CAWTYRGEQYF	TRBJ2-7	TRBD1	TRBV30
CASSFGTTNEKLFF	TRBJ1-4	NA	TRBV5-8
CASRVPPPGTEAFF	TRBJ1-1	NA	TRBV21-1
CATRDSRNQPQHF	TRBJ1-5	TRBD1	TRBV10-2
CASSGNGGVSEQFF	TRBJ2-1	NA	TRBV10-2
CAWSAGRIYGYTF	TRBJ1-2	NA	TRBV30
CAWSVAGGLNTQYF	TRBJ2-3	TRBD2	TRBV30
CASSVGPSGGYNEQFF	TRBJ2-1	TRBD2	TRBV9
CASSEAVNSPLHF	TRBJ1-6	NA	TRBV2
CATSRGMGGEQYF	TRBJ2-7	NA	TRBV15
CASSQTGNTEAFF	TRBJ1-1	NA	TRBV4-1
CATRRGGSNQPQHF	TRBJ1-5	NA	TRBV27
CASSPRTAFSYNEQFF	TRBJ2-1	NA	TRBV19
CAWSVSSYEQYF	TRBJ2-7	NA	TRBV30
CASSSDGTNTGELFF	TRBJ2-2	NA	TRBV5-1
CASSLAQGMNTEAFF	TRBJ1-1	NA	TRBV7-6
CSGAASGGARGTGELFF	TRBJ2-2	TRBD2	TRBV29-1
CACSGQGVSGANVLTF	TRBJ2-6	TRBD1	TRBV30
CASSFILAGSTDTQYF	TRBJ2-3	TRBD2	TRBV5-6
CASYKGTNTGELFF	TRBJ2-2	NA	TRBV5-1
CASSGDRALGETQYF	TRBJ2-5	TRBD1	TRBV2
CASSQPRRGDTIYF	TRBJ1-3	NA	TRBV4-1
CASSFIHHNSPLHF	TRBJ1-6	NA	TRBV3-1/TRBV3-2
CASRRQAEAFF	TRBJ1-1	NA	TRBV13
CTVVQRGPGIAVSYNEQFF	TRBJ2-1	TRBD2	TRBV29-1
CASSFGTLTGELFF	TRBJ2-2	NA	TRBV27